This T cell receptor beta chain was documented in a study of metastatic and nonmetastatic thyroid tumors. Overall study context: Comparison of repertoires was carried out across blood and tumor or nodule tissue from malignant and benign thyroid patients.

No patient received treatment before thyroid surgery. The CDR3 has 16 residues. V lost 0 bases to trimming and J lost 8 bases; unmatched junction nucleotides: 5. The germline CDR1 and CDR2 sequences are MNHEY and SVGEGT. TCRdb re-called the PCR reads through MiXCR. The repertoire includes some 45,000 clones, 16% of them detected once, and about 20% sits in the top ten. This clone turned up a few times. The receptor was isolated from a female donor with papillary thyroid cancer or a benign thyroid nodule (not recorded which). Some clones in this sample may be carry-over from other donors' samples. The sample comprised blood. The rearrangement joins TRBV6-2 or TRBV6-3 to TRBJ1-6, with 9 positions matching TRBD1. The CDR3 coding sequence is TGTGCCAGCAGTTACTCGTCTTGGACAGGGGATTCACCCCTCCACTTT. This gives the protein CASSYSSWTGDSPLHF.